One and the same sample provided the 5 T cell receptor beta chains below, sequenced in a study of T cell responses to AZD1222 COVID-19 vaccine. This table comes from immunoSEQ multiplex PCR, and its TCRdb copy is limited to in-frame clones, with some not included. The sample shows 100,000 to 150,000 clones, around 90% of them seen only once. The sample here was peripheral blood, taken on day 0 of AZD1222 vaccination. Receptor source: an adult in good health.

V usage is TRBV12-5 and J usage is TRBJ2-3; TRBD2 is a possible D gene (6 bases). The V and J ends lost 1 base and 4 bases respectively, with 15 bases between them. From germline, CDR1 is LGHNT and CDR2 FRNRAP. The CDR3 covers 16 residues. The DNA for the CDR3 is TGTGCTAGTGGTTTGGCGGGAGCCCGTCGAGCAGATACGCAGTATTTT. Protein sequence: CASGLAGARRADTQYF.

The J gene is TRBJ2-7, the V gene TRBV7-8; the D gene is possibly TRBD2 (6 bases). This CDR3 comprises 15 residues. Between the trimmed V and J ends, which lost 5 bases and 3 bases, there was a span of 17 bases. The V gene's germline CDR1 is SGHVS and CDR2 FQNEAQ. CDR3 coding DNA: TGTGCCAGCAGCCCCAGCCGGAGGGTCCTCTACGAGCAGTACTTC. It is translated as CASSPSRRVLYEQYF.

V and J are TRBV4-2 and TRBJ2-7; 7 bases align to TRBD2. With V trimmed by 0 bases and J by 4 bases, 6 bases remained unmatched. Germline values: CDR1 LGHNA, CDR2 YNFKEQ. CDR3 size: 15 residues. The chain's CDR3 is CASSQESGNTYEQYF. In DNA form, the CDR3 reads TGTGCCAGCAGCCAAGAGAGCGGGAACACATACGAGCAGTACTTC.

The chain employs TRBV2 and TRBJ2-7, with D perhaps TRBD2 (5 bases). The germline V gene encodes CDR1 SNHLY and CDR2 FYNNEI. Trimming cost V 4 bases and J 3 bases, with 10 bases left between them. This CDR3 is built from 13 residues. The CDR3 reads CASSALELYEQYF. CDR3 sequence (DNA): TGTGCCAGCAGTGCACTAGAGCTCTACGAGCAGTACTTC.

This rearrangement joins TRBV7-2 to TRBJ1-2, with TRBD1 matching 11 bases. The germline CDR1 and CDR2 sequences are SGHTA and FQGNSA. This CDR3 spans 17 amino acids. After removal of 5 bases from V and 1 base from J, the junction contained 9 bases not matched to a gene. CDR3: CASSGRDRGTLNYGYTF. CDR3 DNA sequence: TGTGCCAGCAGCGGCCGGGACAGGGGGACTCTTAACTATGGCTACACCTTC.